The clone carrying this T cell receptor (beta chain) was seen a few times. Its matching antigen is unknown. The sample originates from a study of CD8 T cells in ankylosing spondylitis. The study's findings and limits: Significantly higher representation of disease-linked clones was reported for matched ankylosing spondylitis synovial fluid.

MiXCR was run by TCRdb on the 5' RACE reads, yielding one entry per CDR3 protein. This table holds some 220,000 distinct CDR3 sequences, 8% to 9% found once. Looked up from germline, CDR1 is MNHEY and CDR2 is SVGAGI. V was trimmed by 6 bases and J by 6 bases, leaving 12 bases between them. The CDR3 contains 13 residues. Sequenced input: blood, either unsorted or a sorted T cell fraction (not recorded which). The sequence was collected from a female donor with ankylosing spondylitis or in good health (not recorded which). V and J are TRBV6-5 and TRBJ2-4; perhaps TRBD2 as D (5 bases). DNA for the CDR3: TGTGCCAGCAGGTTACACCGGGGAAACATTCAGTACTTC. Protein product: CASRLHRGNIQYF.